Included here is one T cell receptor (beta chain) sequence, with context. Its target is not known. Sequencing used immunoSEQ multiplex PCR; TCRdb keeps in-frame clones, though not all of them. The profile covers tens of thousands of clones, with 60% to 80% appearing a single time and approximately 5.9% taken by the ten largest. This entry comes from a study of T cell clonotyping in hematopoietic cell transplantation. The length of the CDR3 is 17 residues. Looked up from germline, CDR1 is MNHNS and CDR2 is SASEGT. Trimming removed 1 base at V and 0 bases at J, with 15 bases between. Time point reported: recipient sample about 28 days before transplant, after cytoreduction. Study findings and constraints: Graft donor and pretransplant recipient Inverse Simpson Index values predicted broader posttransplant TCR diversity.

This sequence joins TRBV6-1 and TRBJ1-2, with D possibly TRBD1 on 5 matching bases. The sequence came from a man aged 50-60 years with myelodysplastic syndrome. Some clones in this sample may be carry-over from other donors' samples. The sample in question was peripheral blood mononuclear cells, obtained before stem cell transplant. As DNA, the CDR3 is TGTGCCAGCAGTGAAGAAACAGGACACCCGTCTAACTATGGCTACACCTTC. This gives the protein CASSEETGHPSNYGYTF.